The 31 T cell receptor beta chains below come from one sample, sequenced in a study of T cell repertoires in cytomegalovirus infection. MiXCR was run by TCRdb on the reads, yielding one entry per CDR3 protein. The sample holds under 600,000 distinct CDR3 sequences, more than 15% seen once. The sequenced sample consisted of CD8+ T cells from PBMCs. The source is a human donor in good health (CMV status not recorded). Some clones in this sample may be carry-over from other donors' samples.

The chain recombines TRBV27 with TRBJ1-2, with TRBD1 identical over 8 bases. The CDR3 has 14 amino acids. J gave up 8 bases and V 5 bases, and 10 bases lay outside the gene matches. CDR1 is MNHEY and CDR2 is SMNVEV in the germline V gene (reference sequence). CDR3 in amino acids: CASSIGQGVAGYTF. In DNA, the CDR3 is TGTGCCAGCAGTATTGGACAGGGCGTGGCGGGCTACACCTTC.

This clonotype was detected only a few times. The chain recombines TRBV7-9 with TRBJ1-4, with 8 bases aligning to TRBD1. CDR1 SEHNR and CDR2 FQNEAQ come from the germline V gene (reference sequence). V was clipped by 8 bases and J by 7 bases; unmatched bases: 6. The CDR3 contains 13 residues. The CDR3 loop reads CASQDRDIEKLFF. The CDR3, as DNA: TGTGCCAGCCAGGACAGGGATATTGAAAAACTGTTTTTT.

A single count supports this clonotype. The chain links TRBV9 to TRBJ2-3; 7 bases agree with TRBD1. The junction had 7 bases not matched to a gene; V was cut back by 2 bases and J by 4 bases. Looked up from germline, CDR1 is SGDLS and CDR2 is YYNGEE. The CDR3 contains 15 residues. In DNA, the CDR3 is TGTGCCAGCAGCGTCGGGGACAGCGCGTCAGATACGCAGTATTTT. Translated, it gives CASSVGDSASDTQYF.

The sample holds many counts of this clonotype. V usage is TRBV10-3 and J usage is TRBJ2-7, with 8 bases fitting TRBD2. The germline V gene encodes CDR1 ENHRY and CDR2 SYGVKD. The junction had 2 bases not matched to a gene; V was cut back by 6 bases and J by 1 base. CDR3 length: 13 residues. The CDR3 loop reads CAIRLADSYEQYF. The CDR3 DNA is TGTGCCATCAGACTAGCGGATTCCTACGAGCAGTACTTC.

This clonotype has at least ten counts. This rearrangement joins TRBV7-8 to TRBJ2-7; TRBD2 matches at 8 bases. The CDR3 spans 13 residues. Per germline, CDR1 SGHVS and CDR2 FQNEAQ. With V trimmed by 6 bases and J by 10 bases, 11 bases remained unmatched. The CDR3: CASRLPGLGVQYF. DNA for the CDR3: TGTGCCAGCAGACTACCGGGACTAGGCGTTCAGTACTTC.

This clonotype occurred many times. This chain links TRBV7-9 with TRBJ1-1; D gene ambiguous. Germline V CDR1 and CDR2: SEHNR, FQNEAQ (reference sequence). The CDR3 is made up of 13 amino acids. The germline V and J ends were trimmed by 5 bases and 6 bases, with 13 bases remaining between them. CDR3: CASSPDFQPEAFF. CDR3 DNA: TGTGCCAGCAGCCCAGATTTCCAACCTGAAGCTTTCTTT.

This clonotype was counted at least ten times. The V gene is TRBV6-9, the J gene TRBJ2-1; D tentatively reads TRBD1 or TRBD2 (5 bases each). The V gene lost 8 bases and the J gene lost 10 bases, with 21 bases spanning the gap. Germline lookup yields CDR1 MNHGY and CDR2 SVAAGI. The CDR3 consists of 14 residues. CDR3 nucleotide sequence: TGTGCCAGCCACAACGGGGCGGACTGGGGGGAGCAGTTCTTC. The encoded protein is CASHNGADWGEQFF.

The CDR3 bases are TGTGCCACCAGCCCCTCTGTCGGGACAGACCGCGAAAAACTGTTTTTT. It encodes CATSPSVGTDREKLFF. This chain links TRBV15 with TRBJ1-4, with 7 bases matching TRBD1. J lost 8 bases, V lost 5 bases, and 14 bases had no gene match. Germline V lookup: CDR1 LNHNV, CDR2 YYDKDF (reference sequence). The CDR3 runs to 16 residues. Supplemented by reference TRBV15 and TRBJ1-4, the full variable domain reads DAMVIQNPRYQVTQFGKPVTLSCSQTLNHNVMYWYQQKSSQAPKLLFHYYDKDFNNEADTPDNFQSRRPNTSFCFLDIRSPGLGDTAMYLCATSPSVGTDREKLFFGSGTQLSVL.

Concerning this clonotype: Since a much larger clone is just one base distant, this may be a read error. The V gene is TRBV19, the J gene TRBJ2-5; D might be TRBD1 or TRBD2, each matching 5 bases. The CDR3 is made up of 15 amino acids. V lost 5 bases and J lost 9, with 22 bases in between. Germline V gene sequence: CDR1 LNHDA, CDR2 SQIVND (reference sequence). CDR3 residues: CASSASGRGRGSQYF. For the CDR3, the DNA is TGTGCCAGTAGTGCCTCCGGAAGGGGCCGCGGGTCCCAGTACTTC.

This clonotype has only a few counts. J is TRBJ1-2 and V is TRBV14; D remains ambiguous. V lost 4 bases, J lost 0 bases, and 9 bases lay in between. Per germline, CDR1 SGHDN and CDR2 FVKESK. This CDR3 is 14 amino acids long. The CDR3 DNA is TGTGCCAGCAGCCCCCGGAGGGCTAACTATGGCTACACCTTC. Amino acid sequence: CASSPRRANYGYTF.

The V call is TRBV14, the J call TRBJ2-7, with D maybe TRBD2 (5 bases). The ends were cut back, 3 bases at V and 6 bases at J, with 15 bases in the middle. The CDR3 has 14 amino acids. Germline CDR1 and CDR2: SGHDN and FVKESK. In DNA, the CDR3 is TGTGCCAGCAGCCACAATGGAAGGGAGTTCGAGCAGTACTTC. Translated, it gives CASSHNGREFEQYF.

This clonotype was counted ten times or more. The rearrangement joins TRBV5-6 to TRBJ2-3, with D hard to call. Trimming took off 4 bases at V and 0 bases at J, with 15 bases between the two ends. The V gene's germline CDR1 is SGHDT and CDR2 YYEEEE. This CDR3 region has 16 residues. The CDR3 reads CASSHEREWSTDTQYF. DNA for the CDR3: TGTGCCAGCAGCCATGAAAGGGAATGGAGCACAGATACGCAGTATTTT.

This clonotype was seen at least ten times. V usage is TRBV6-5 and J usage is TRBJ1-2, with 8 bases that match TRBD1. V lost 2 bases, J lost 7 bases, and 6 bases stayed unmatched. This CDR3 contains 14 residues. In germline, CDR1 is MNHEY, CDR2 SVGAGI. The CDR3 DNA is TGTGCCAGCAGTTACGGGTACAGGGGGGGTGGCTACACCTTC. Residues: CASSYGYRGGGYTF.

Concerning this clonotype: A much larger clone lies one base from this, so it may be a read error. The conserved phenylalanine or tryptophan normally closing the CDR3 is absent here, so this likely arose from a read error. The chain recombines TRBV27 with TRBJ2-7; 12 nucleotides match TRBD2. The length of the CDR3 is 19 residues. Germline lookup yields CDR1 MNHEY and CDR2 SMNVEV (reference sequence). V was clipped by 2 bases and J by 2 bases; unmatched bases: 13. CDR3 protein: CASSLVGTSGPFLTYEQYL. The CDR3 nucleotides read TGTGCCAGCAGTTTAGTGGGGACTAGCGGGCCCTTTCTTACCTACGAGCAGTACTTA.

This clonotype turned up a few times. V usage is TRBV12-3 or TRBV12-4 and J usage is TRBJ1-2; 7 nucleotides agree with TRBD1. The CDR3 runs to 15 residues. The junction had 10 bases not matched to a gene; V was cut back by 5 bases and J by 4 bases. The CDR3 DNA is TGTGCCAGCAGTCCCTATGGGGGACAGTCCTATGGCTACACCTTC. It encodes CASSPYGGQSYGYTF.

This clonotype was observed at least ten times. The V gene is TRBV15, the J gene TRBJ2-7; D perhaps matches TRBD2 (5 bases). This CDR3 comprises 15 residues. Per the germline V gene, CDR1 is LNHNV and CDR2 is YYDKDF (reference sequence). Trimming cost V 3 bases and J 1 base, with 13 bases left between them. Written as DNA, the CDR3 is TGTGCCACCAGCAGTCGACGGGCGGGTTCCTACGAGCAGTACTTC. Translated, it gives CATSSRRAGSYEQYF.

There are a few counts of this clonotype. The gene calls are TRBV19 and TRBJ2-1; possibly TRBD2 for D (6 bases). This CDR3 region has 17 residues. The germline V and J ends were trimmed by 1 base and 5 bases, with 18 bases remaining between them. Germline loops: CDR1 LNHDA, CDR2 SQIVND (reference sequence). DNA of the CDR3: TGTGCCAGTAGTATAGTTTGGAGGGACCTATCCAACAATGAGCAGTTCTTC. It encodes CASSIVWRDLSNNEQFF.

The chain joins TRBV28 to TRBJ1-5; possible D gene TRBD1, 6 bases. Germline V gives CDR1 MDHEN, CDR2 SYDVKM. This CDR3 comprises 13 residues. V was pared by 9 bases and J by 2 bases, with 11 bases between. DNA of the CDR3: TGTGCCAGTCAGAACAGGGGCAATCAGCCCCAGCATTTT. Its translation is CASQNRGNQPQHF.

On this clonotype itself: Because it lacks the conserved phenylalanine or tryptophan at the end, this CDR3 is likely a read error. The J gene is TRBJ2-1, the V gene TRBV11-2; TRBD2 matches 8 bases. V shed 6 bases and J 4 bases; nucleotides not matched to a gene: 8. This CDR3 has 15 amino acids. The V gene's germline CDR1 is SGHAT and CDR2 FQNNGV. CDR3 sequence: CASRLTPGGYNEQFL. CDR3 sequence (DNA): TGTGCCAGCAGGCTGACACCGGGAGGGTACAATGAGCAGTTCTTA.

This clonotype was seen at least ten times. The J gene is TRBJ1-3, the V gene TRBV7-9, with TRBD1 identical over 7 bases. The germline V gene has CDR1 SEHNR and CDR2 FQNEAQ (reference sequence). Trimming removed 6 bases from V and 0 bases from J; junction bases left unmatched: 5. The CDR3 has 15 amino acids. CDR3 protein: CASSSDRASGNTIYF. CDR3 bases: TGTGCCAGCAGTTCCGACAGGGCCTCTGGAAACACCATATATTTT.

This chain joins TRBV14 and TRBJ1-2, with a weak D call TRBD1 (5 bases). Germline V CDR1 and CDR2: SGHDN, FVKESK. V lost 4 bases and J 5 bases, leaving 17 bases between the germline ends. This CDR3 has 15 residues. In nucleotides, the CDR3 is TGTGCCAGCAGCCCCTGGAGCAGGGCTGGGTATGGCTACACCTTC. Translation gives CASSPWSRAGYGYTF.

This clonotype was found a few times. The rearrangement uses TRBV29-1 and TRBJ1-2, with 7 nucleotides matching TRBD1. The CDR3 totals 14 residues. With V trimmed by 3 bases and J by 5 bases, 9 bases remained unmatched. Germline CDR1 is SQVTM and CDR2 is ANQGSEA. The DNA of the CDR3 is TGCAGCGTTGATCTGGGGGACAGCCGGTATGGCTACACCTTC. Amino acid sequence: CSVDLGDSRYGYTF.

This clonotype turned up a few times. This chain uses TRBV29-1 with TRBJ2-1; D may be TRBD1 (6 bases). The CDR3 covers 16 residues. In germline, CDR1 is SQVTM, CDR2 ANQGSEA. V was clipped by 0 bases and J by 2 bases, with 14 bases between them. For the CDR3, the DNA is TGCAGCGTTGAAGACAACAGGGTCCACCCCTACAATGAGCAGTTCTTC. This gives the protein CSVEDNRVHPYNEQFF.

Details on this clonotype: The CDR3 ends on some other residue instead of the conserved phenylalanine or tryptophan, so this is likely a read error. No DNA is shown, since the ends of the CDR3 on it are uncertain; the CDR3 is the one TCRdb lists. The rearrangement links TRBV11-2 to TRBJ2-1; the DNA was not used to check the table's D call, TRBD1. CDR1 SGHAT and CDR2 FQNNGV come from the germline V gene. 14 amino acids form the CDR3, both terminal residues included. The chain's CDR3 is CASNEGGSYNEQLL.

This clonotype was seen only a few times. This sequence joins TRBV4-1 and TRBJ1-6; 10 bases agree with TRBD1. Germline CDR1 MGHRA, CDR2 YSYEKL. The CDR3 has 16 amino acids. V lost 5 bases to trimming and J lost 2 bases; unmatched junction nucleotides: 3. CDR3 nucleotide sequence: TGCGCCAGCAGCTCGACAGGGGGCCCCTATAATTCACCCCTCCACTTT. This sequence encodes CASSSTGGPYNSPLHF.

This chain uses TRBV28 with TRBJ2-1; no reliable D call. The CDR3 runs to 14 residues. The germline V gene encodes CDR1 MDHEN and CDR2 SYDVKM. Trimming left V 1 base short and J 4 bases short, with 8 bases between. CDR3 DNA: TGTGCCAGCAGTTTATTGGACCCGTACAATGAGCAGTTCTTC. Its translation is CASSLLDPYNEQFF.

This chain connects TRBV20-1 to TRBJ2-1; 12 nucleotides agree with TRBD2. There are 15 residues in the CDR3. Unmatched junction bases numbered 12, after V lost 3 bases and J lost 12 bases. CDR1 is DFQATT, CDR2 SNEGSKA, per germline (reference sequence). CDR3 DNA sequence: TGCAGTGCTAGCCCGTCTAGCGGGAGGGATGGTTGGCAGTTCTTC. This encodes CSASPSSGRDGWQFF.

This clonotype was seen a handful of times. In DNA, the CDR3 is TGTGCCACCAGCAAGTACCAGGGAGGCCCTGAAGCTTTCTTT. It yields the protein CATSKYQGGPEAFF. The chain carries TRBV15 and TRBJ1-1; D is possibly TRBD1 (5 bases). The CDR3 is 14 residues long. V gave up 4 bases and J gave up 6 bases, with 15 bases separating them. Germline V lookup: CDR1 LNHNV, CDR2 YYDKDF (reference sequence). Combining the CDR3 with reference TRBV15 and TRBJ1-1 gives the whole variable domain DAMVIQNPRYQVTQFGKPVTLSCSQTLNHNVMYWYQQKSSQAPKLLFHYYDKDFNNEADTPDNFQSRRPNTSFCFLDIRSPGLGDTAMYLCATSKYQGGPEAFFGQGTRLTVV.

This clonotype occurred many times. The chain has TRBV5-6 and TRBJ2-7; TRBD1 matches 7 bases. After removal of 3 bases from V and 5 bases from J, the junction contained 8 bases not matched to a gene. The CDR3 runs 14 residues. Germline V lookup: CDR1 SGHDT, CDR2 YYEEEE. The CDR3 nucleotides are TGTGCCAGCAGCTCCGCCGGGACAGCCCACGAGCAGTACTTC. Its protein product is CASSSAGTAHEQYF.

The chain recombines TRBV28 with TRBJ2-2; D not resolved. This CDR3 has 15 amino acids. Germline assignment: CDR1 MDHEN and CDR2 SYDVKM. The V and J ends lost 5 bases and 5 bases respectively, with 15 bases between them. The CDR3 DNA is TGTGCCAGCAGTCTCCGTCGAGAGTTTACCGGGGAGCTGTTTTTT. As protein: CASSLRREFTGELFF.

This clonotype was recorded many times. This chain links TRBV6-5 with TRBJ1-1; the match to TRBD1 covers 8 bases. V dropped 10 bases and J dropped 1; count of bases not matched to a gene: 8. Germline V CDR1 and CDR2: MNHEY, SVGAGI. CDR3 size: 14 residues. CDR3 coding DNA: TGTGCCACCCGAGGGACAGGTCAGAACACTGAAGCTTTCTTT. It codes for CATRGTGQNTEAFF.